The present entry profiles one T cell receptor (beta chain) with its context. Its antigen has not been determined. Within one base of it there is no much larger clone, and no base qualities were kept. The record originates from a study of cytomegalovirus exposure and HLA in healthy donors (dated by TCRdb to about 2017). About the study as a whole: According to a later analysis, the roughly 120 validation repertoires were produced on the same platform as the approximately 690 repertoires of the first cohort. The study aimed to test whether cataloging public T cell receptors could reveal signatures of past pathogen exposure. A separate validation cohort of roughly 120 different subjects was used in addition to the approximately 670-subject first cohort. The study combined high-throughput TCR immunosequencing, statistical association of individual TCRs with disease status, and machine learning to predict cytomegalovirus infection status.

Overall study outcomes, separate from this receptor: In a later analysis, TCRs clustered in the first cohort were found to also tend to co-occur in the roughly 120 validation repertoires, with about 93% of cluster scores above 0. While some public TCRs were present in many individuals, most TCR sequences turned up only very rarely across donors. The classifier was reported to diagnose cytomegalovirus status with high specificity and sensitivity in both the original and validation cohorts. A later analysis lacked HLA typing for the validation cohort, so it scored co-occurrence in that cohort across all 130 or so repertoires. According to the authors, the approach could potentially be generalized to other disease states and immunological phenotypes. Three of the identified cytomegalovirus-associated TCR beta chains were confirmed in vitro to be specific for cytomegalovirus antigens. The study listed 150 to 200 TCR beta chains as associated with cytomegalovirus.

Libraries were prepared through the immunoSEQ multiplex PCR assay. The authors' pipeline ran thus. A statistical classification framework was developed to diagnose cytomegalovirus status using the catalog of TCR beta chain sequences. The source is immuneACCESS, and TCRdb retained only in-frame sequences with V and J called. Part of the clones is not carried over; for the studies checked, unresolved V genes explain less than half of this, and the remainder is unexplained. Clone size and the V and J calls come from that table; the DNA yielded D and trimming. This sample holds approximately 76,000 clones; approximately 95% were observed only once. Roughly 3.3% of the sample goes to the ten largest clones. V and J lose 0 bases and 0 bases, and a span of 6 bases separates them. Taken from cysteine to phenylalanine, the CDR3 has 16 residues. Kept here is only the CDR3 DNA, which spans 48 bases and is read in frame from base 1. Via the germline V gene, CDR1 is LGHNA and CDR2 YNFKEQ.

Donors formed part of the validation cohort, which comprised 120 subjects and was distinct from the first cohort of several hundred subjects. Sequencing was carried out using PBMCs. This clonotype was obtained from a woman aged 18-30 years in good health and CMV-seropositive. The chain is assembled from TRBV4-2 and TRBJ2-6; no D gene can be assigned with confidence. The CDR3: CASSQEIGSGANVLTF. The DNA sequence is as follows: TGTGCCAGCAGCCAAGAAATCGGCTCTGGGGCCAACGTCCTGACTTTC.